The 22 T cell receptor beta chains presented below share a single source sample, sequenced in a study of T cell responses to AZD1222 COVID-19 vaccine. Data came from immunoSEQ multiplex PCR; TCRdb stores just in-frame clones and leaves some out. The repertoire holds 57,000 or so clones, 81% seen once, with approximately 24% in the top ten. The sequencing used peripheral blood, collected 28 days after the second AZD1222 dose. These receptors originate from an adult who received the AZD1222 COVID-19 vaccine.

Only a few counts were recorded for this clone. V gene TRBV6-5 combines with J gene TRBJ1-1; D not certain. The CDR3 runs to 15 residues. The germline V gene encodes CDR1 MNHEY and CDR2 SVGAGI. The V end lost 2 bases, the J end lost 0 bases, and 10 bases lay between the germline ends. CDR3 loop: CASSYDAGVNTEAFF. DNA for the CDR3: TGTGCCAGCAGTTACGACGCCGGGGTGAACACTGAAGCTTTCTTT.

The J gene is TRBJ2-6, the V gene TRBV7-3; the D call may be TRBD1 or TRBD2 (5 bases each). V gave up 2 bases and J gave up 0 bases, with 8 bases separating them. CDR1 is SGHTA, CDR2 FQGTGA, per germline. CDR3 size: 16 residues. The CDR3 region is CASSLQGVSGANVLTF. The CDR3 DNA reads TGTGCCAGCAGCTTACAGGGAGTCTCTGGGGCCAACGTCCTGACTTTC.

The genes are TRBV7-8 and TRBJ1-5, with unresolved D. The CDR3 runs 16 residues. The V gene's germline CDR1 is SGHVS and CDR2 FQNEAQ. Trimming pared 1 base from V and 2 bases from J, leaving 12 bases between. The CDR3 protein is CASSLELGFGNQPQHF. For the CDR3, the DNA is TGTGCCAGCAGCTTAGAGCTGGGTTTTGGCAATCAGCCCCAGCATTTT. Supplemented by reference TRBV7-8 and TRBJ1-5, the full variable domain reads GAGVSQSPRYKVAKRGQDVALRCDPISGHVSLFWYQQALGQGPEFLTYFQNEAQLDKSGLPSDRFFAERPEGSVSTLKIQRTQQEDSAVYLCASSLELGFGNQPQHFGDGTRLSIL.

The chain uses TRBV7-9 and TRBJ1-3; TRBD1 matches at 8 bases. The CDR3 sequence is 15 residues long. V lost 4 bases and J lost 6; bases outside the gene matches: 8. Germline assignment: CDR1 SEHNR and CDR2 FQNEAQ (reference sequence). The CDR3 DNA sequence: TGTGCCAGCAGCTCCCGACAGGGGCTATCAAACACCATATATTTT. Protein product: CASSSRQGLSNTIYF.

This chain links TRBV28 with TRBJ1-2; tentatively, D is TRBD1 (6 bases). This CDR3 region has 13 residues. The V gene's germline CDR1 is MDHEN and CDR2 SYDVKM. Between the trimmed V and J ends, which lost 6 bases and 5 bases, there was a span of 13 bases. The CDR3 DNA follows: TGTGCCAGCAGCCCTCGACAGGTATATGGCTACACCTTC. It codes for CASSPRQVYGYTF.

The gene calls are TRBV28 and TRBJ2-7; D ambiguous. Trimming cost V 5 bases and J 1 base, with 9 bases left between them. This CDR3 comprises 13 residues. Germline values: CDR1 MDHEN, CDR2 SYDVKM. The CDR3 loop is CASSALASYEQYF. The CDR3 DNA follows: TGTGCCAGCAGTGCCTTGGCTTCCTACGAGCAGTACTTC.

This clone was observed a few times. The rearrangement joins TRBV9 to TRBJ2-2, with D perhaps matching TRBD2 (6 bases). Deletions cut 0 bases from V and 1 base from J, with 7 bases between. This CDR3 spans 15 amino acids. Germline values: CDR1 SGDLS, CDR2 YYNGEE. The CDR3 reads CASSVGDLNTGELFF. The CDR3 region has the DNA TGTGCCAGCAGCGTAGGGGACTTGAACACCGGGGAGCTGTTTTTT.

DNA of the CDR3: TGCGCCAGCAGCCAAGAGGAGGCCCGACCTAATTCACCCCTCCACTTT. This encodes CASSQEEARPNSPLHF. The chain links TRBV4-1 to TRBJ1-6; no clear D. This CDR3 has 16 residues. V lost 0 bases and J 6 bases, leaving 12 bases between the germline ends. Germline CDR1 and CDR2: MGHRA and YSYEKL.

The rearrangement uses TRBV30 and TRBJ2-1; D ambiguous. Trimming shortened V by 2 bases and J by 7 bases, and 12 bases separated the two germline ends. This CDR3 comprises 13 residues. The germline V gene encodes CDR1 GTSNPN and CDR2 SVGIG (reference sequence). As DNA, the CDR3 is TGTGCCTGGAGTCCGCCGGGTCGGAATGAGCAGTTCTTC. Protein: CAWSPPGRNEQFF.

The chain uses TRBV6-5 and TRBJ2-3; 7 nucleotides match TRBD2. The junction had 7 bases not matched to a gene; V was cut back by 2 bases and J by 2 bases. Germline CDR1 and CDR2: MNHEY and SVGAGI. The CDR3 runs to 16 residues. The CDR3 sequence is CASSYGIAGDTDTQYF. CDR3 sequence (DNA): TGTGCCAGCAGTTACGGGATAGCGGGCGACACAGATACGCAGTATTTT.

The chain links TRBV5-6 to TRBJ1-5, with 10 bases identical to TRBD1. Per the germline V gene, CDR1 is SGHDT and CDR2 is YYEEEE. With 1 base clipped from V and 5 bases from J, the junction kept 3 bases outside the gene matches. The CDR3 loop spans 15 amino acids. The CDR3 region is CASSLTGTGDQPQHF. In DNA form, the CDR3 reads TGTGCCAGCAGCTTGACCGGGACAGGGGATCAGCCCCAGCATTTT.

The rearrangement links TRBV10-3 to TRBJ1-6; unclear D gene. The CDR3 is 14 amino acids. Germline lookup yields CDR1 ENHRY and CDR2 SYGVKD. Trimming removed 6 bases from V and 6 bases from J, with 12 bases in between. CDR3 region: CAIRDLTTNSPLHF. In DNA, the CDR3 is TGTGCCATCAGGGACTTGACAACTAATTCACCCCTCCACTTT.

The chain combines TRBV5-1 with TRBJ2-3; D is perhaps TRBD2 (5 bases). Germline lookup yields CDR1 SGHRS and CDR2 YFSETQ. This CDR3 is built from 14 residues. Trimming cost V 4 bases and J 3 bases, with 12 bases left between them. This CDR3 reads CASSQWGETDTQYF. CDR3 coding DNA: TGCGCCAGCAGCCAATGGGGAGAGACAGATACGCAGTATTTT.

This chain connects TRBV5-1 to TRBJ2-2; 9 positions agree with TRBD2. CDR3 size: 19 residues. Germline V lookup: CDR1 SGHRS, CDR2 YFSETQ. The junction had 16 bases not matched to a gene; V was cut back by 7 bases and J by 0 bases. This CDR3 reads CASGSRGAGGDTNTGELFF. The CDR3 coding sequence is TGCGCCAGCGGCTCTAGAGGAGCGGGGGGAGACACGAACACCGGGGAGCTGTTTTTT.

This clone was counted a single time. The genes are TRBV28 and TRBJ2-2, with D unclear. Trimming cost V 4 bases and J 4 bases, with 13 bases left between them. This CDR3 has 15 residues. CDR1 is MDHEN, CDR2 SYDVKM, per germline. CDR3 bases: TGTGCCAGCAGTTCGGGCCAAACCGCCACCGGGGAGCTGTTTTTT. Translation gives CASSSGQTATGELFF.

The V gene is TRBV4-1, the J gene TRBJ2-1; 7 bases fit TRBD2. CDR3 length equals 17 residues. From germline, CDR1 is MGHRA and CDR2 YSYEKL. V lost 1 base to trimming and J lost 6 bases; unmatched junction nucleotides: 12. The CDR3 is CASSQVIREGYGNEQFF. The CDR3, as DNA: TGCGCCAGCAGCCAAGTAATCAGGGAGGGCTATGGCAATGAGCAGTTCTTC.

J is TRBJ2-5 and V is TRBV3-1 (or the pseudogene TRBV3-2); tentative D call: TRBD2 (6 bases). This CDR3 is built from 17 residues. The V gene's germline CDR1 is LGHDT and CDR2 YNNKEL (reference sequence). Trimming pared 2 bases from V and 1 base from J, leaving 17 bases between. CDR3 region: CASSQKYGEVGQETQYF. For the CDR3, the DNA is TGTGCCAGCAGCCAAAAGTACGGGGAGGTGGGCCAAGAGACCCAGTACTTC.

This rearrangement joins TRBV14 to TRBJ1-2; TRBD1 matches at 7 bases. The germline gives CDR1 SGHDN, CDR2 FVKESK. Trimming removed 1 base from V and 6 bases from J; junction bases left unmatched: 8. The CDR3 spans 15 residues. Here the CDR3 reads CASSQVSRQGHGYTF. The DNA of the CDR3 is TGTGCCAGCAGCCAAGTTTCACGACAGGGTCATGGCTACACCTTC.

This clone was counted between two and nine times. The CDR3 DNA reads TGTGCCAGCAGCGTAGGTGATGGGGGCGGCTATGGCTACACCTTC. Protein: CASSVGDGGGYGYTF. V is TRBV9 and J is TRBJ1-2, with D possibly being TRBD1 (6 bases). This CDR3 has 15 residues. Per germline, CDR1 SGDLS and CDR2 YYNGEE. V lost 0 bases and J lost 4, with 13 bases in between.

This chain links TRBV7-2 with TRBJ2-2, with D perhaps matching TRBD1 or TRBD2 (5 bases each). Germline CDR1 reads SGHTA; CDR2 reads FQGNSA. Trimming left V 6 bases short and J 0 bases short, with 14 bases between. The CDR3 is 16 amino acids. CDR3: CASRPAGTTNTGELFF. For the CDR3, the DNA is TGTGCCAGCAGGCCCGCCGGGACCACGAACACCGGGGAGCTGTTTTTT. The full variable domain, with the rest looked up from reference TRBV7-2 and TRBJ2-2, is GAGVSQSPSNKVTEKGKDVELRCDPISGHTALYWYRQSLGQGLEFLIYFQGNSAPDKSGLPSDRFSAERTGGSVSTLTIQRTQQEDSAVYLCASRPAGTTNTGELFFGEGSRLTVL.

The sample holds one count of this clone. The rearrangement joins TRBV7-7 to TRBJ2-6; D unclear. The V end lost 3 bases, the J end lost 2 bases, and 8 bases lay between the germline ends. The CDR3 runs 15 residues. The V gene's germline CDR1 is SSHAT and CDR2 FNYEAQ (reference sequence). CDR3 in DNA: TGTGCCAGCAGCTTGGGTGGGGCTGGGGCCAACGTCCTGACTTTC. Protein sequence: CASSLGGAGANVLTF.

This clone showed up just a few times. The V gene is TRBV6-6, the J gene TRBJ2-7, with TRBD1 identical over 7 bases. The CDR3 extends over 16 amino acids. Germline CDR1 is MNHNY and CDR2 is SVGAGI (reference sequence). J lost 3 bases, V lost 5 bases, and 13 bases had no gene match. CDR3 DNA sequence: TGTGCCAGCAGTCGAACTCCCACAGGGGTCATCTACGAGCAGTACTTC. Its protein product is CASSRTPTGVIYEQYF.